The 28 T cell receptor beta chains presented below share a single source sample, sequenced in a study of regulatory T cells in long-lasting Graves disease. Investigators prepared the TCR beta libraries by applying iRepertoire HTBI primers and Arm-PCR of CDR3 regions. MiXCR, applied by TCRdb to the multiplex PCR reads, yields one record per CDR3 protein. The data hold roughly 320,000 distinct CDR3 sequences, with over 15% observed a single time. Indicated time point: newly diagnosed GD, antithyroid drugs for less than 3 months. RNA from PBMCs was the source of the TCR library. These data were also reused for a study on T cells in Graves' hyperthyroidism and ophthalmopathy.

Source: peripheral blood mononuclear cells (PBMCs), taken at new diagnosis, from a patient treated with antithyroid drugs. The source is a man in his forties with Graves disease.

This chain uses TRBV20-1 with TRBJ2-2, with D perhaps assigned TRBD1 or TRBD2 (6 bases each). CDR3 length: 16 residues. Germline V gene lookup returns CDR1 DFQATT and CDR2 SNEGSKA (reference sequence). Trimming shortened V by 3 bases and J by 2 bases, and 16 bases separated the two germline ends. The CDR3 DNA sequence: TGCAGTGCTAGTTCCTCTGGGGGGCTCAACACCGGGGAGCTGTTTTTT. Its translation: CSASSSGGLNTGELFF.

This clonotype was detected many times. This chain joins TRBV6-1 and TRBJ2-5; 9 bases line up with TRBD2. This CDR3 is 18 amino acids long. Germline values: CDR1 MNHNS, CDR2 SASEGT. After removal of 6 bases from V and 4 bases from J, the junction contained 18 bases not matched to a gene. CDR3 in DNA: TGTGCCAGCAGCCATGCCGGAGGTTCGCGGGGGGGATTAGAGACCCAGTACTTC. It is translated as CASSHAGGSRGGLETQYF.

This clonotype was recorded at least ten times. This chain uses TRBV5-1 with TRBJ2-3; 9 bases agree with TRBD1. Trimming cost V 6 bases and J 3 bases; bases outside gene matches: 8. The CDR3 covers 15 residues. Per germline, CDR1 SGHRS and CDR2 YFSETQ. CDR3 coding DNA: TGCGCCAGCACCTCTCCGACAGGGGGGACAGATACGCAGTATTTT. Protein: CASTSPTGGTDTQYF.

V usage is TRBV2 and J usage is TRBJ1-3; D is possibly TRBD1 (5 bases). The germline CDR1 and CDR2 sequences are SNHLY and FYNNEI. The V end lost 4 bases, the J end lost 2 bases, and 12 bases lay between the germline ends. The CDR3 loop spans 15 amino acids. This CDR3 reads CASSGSRGPGNTIYF. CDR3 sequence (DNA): TGTGCCAGCAGTGGGTCAAGGGGTCCTGGAAACACCATATATTTT.

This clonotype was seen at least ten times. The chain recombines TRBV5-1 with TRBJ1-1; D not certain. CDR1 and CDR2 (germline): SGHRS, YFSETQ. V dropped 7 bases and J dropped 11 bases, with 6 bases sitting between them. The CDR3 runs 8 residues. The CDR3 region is CASPDAFF. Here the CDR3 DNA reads TGCGCCAGCCCAGATGCTTTCTTT.

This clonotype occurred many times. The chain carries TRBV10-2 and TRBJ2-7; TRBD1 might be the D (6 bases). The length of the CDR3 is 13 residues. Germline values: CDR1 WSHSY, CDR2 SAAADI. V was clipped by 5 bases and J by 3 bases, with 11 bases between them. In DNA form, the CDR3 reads TGCGCCAGCAGTACAGGGATTAGCTACGAGCAGTACTTC. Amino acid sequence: CASSTGISYEQYF.

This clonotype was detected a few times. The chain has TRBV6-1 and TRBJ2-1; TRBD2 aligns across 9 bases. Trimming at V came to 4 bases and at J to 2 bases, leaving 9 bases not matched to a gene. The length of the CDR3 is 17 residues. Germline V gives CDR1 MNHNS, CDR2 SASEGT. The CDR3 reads CASSVGGGAMAYNEQFF. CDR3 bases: TGTGCCAGCAGTGTAGGCGGGGGGGCTATGGCCTACAATGAGCAGTTCTTC.

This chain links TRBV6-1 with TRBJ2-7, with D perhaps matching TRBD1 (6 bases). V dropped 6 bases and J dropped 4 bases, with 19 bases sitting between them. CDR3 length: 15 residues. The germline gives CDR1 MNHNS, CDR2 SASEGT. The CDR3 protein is CASRVEPGTTYEQYF. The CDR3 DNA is TGTGCCAGCAGGGTGGAGCCCGGGACAACGTACGAGCAGTACTTC.

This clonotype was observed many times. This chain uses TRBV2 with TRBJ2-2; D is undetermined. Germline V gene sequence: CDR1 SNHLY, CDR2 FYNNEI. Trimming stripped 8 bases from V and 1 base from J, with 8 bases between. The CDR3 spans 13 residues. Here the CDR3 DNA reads TGTGCCAGCGTAGTGGGGAACACCGGGGAGCTGTTTTTT. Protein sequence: CASVVGNTGELFF.

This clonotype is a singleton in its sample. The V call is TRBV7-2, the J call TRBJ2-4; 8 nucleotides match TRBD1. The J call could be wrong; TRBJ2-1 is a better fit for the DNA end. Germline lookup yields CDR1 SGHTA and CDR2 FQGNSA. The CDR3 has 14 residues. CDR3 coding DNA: TGTGCCAGCAGCTTAAACAGGGGGACCTACGAGCAGTTCTTC. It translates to CASSLNRGTYEQFF.

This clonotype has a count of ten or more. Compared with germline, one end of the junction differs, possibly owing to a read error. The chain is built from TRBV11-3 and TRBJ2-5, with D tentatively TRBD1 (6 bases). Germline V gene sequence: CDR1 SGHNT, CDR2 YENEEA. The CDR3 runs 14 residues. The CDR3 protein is CASSLGPGQETRYF. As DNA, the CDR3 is TGTGCCAGCAGCTTAGGCCCGGGACAAGAGACCCGGTACTTC. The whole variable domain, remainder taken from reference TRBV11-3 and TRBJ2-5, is EAGVVQSPRYKIIEKKQPVAFWCNPISGHNTLYWYLQNLGQGPELLIRYENEEAVDDSQLPKDRFSAERLKGVDSTLKIQPAELGDSAVYLCASSLGPGQETRYFGPGTRLLVL.

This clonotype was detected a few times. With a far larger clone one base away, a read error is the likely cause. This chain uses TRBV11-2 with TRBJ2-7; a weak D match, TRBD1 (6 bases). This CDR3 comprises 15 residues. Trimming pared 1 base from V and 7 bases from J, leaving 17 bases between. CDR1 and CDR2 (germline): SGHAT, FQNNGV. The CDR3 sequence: CASSLGDRQYNEQYF. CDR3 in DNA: TGTGCCAGCAGCTTAGGAGACAGGCAATACAATGAGCAGTACTTC.

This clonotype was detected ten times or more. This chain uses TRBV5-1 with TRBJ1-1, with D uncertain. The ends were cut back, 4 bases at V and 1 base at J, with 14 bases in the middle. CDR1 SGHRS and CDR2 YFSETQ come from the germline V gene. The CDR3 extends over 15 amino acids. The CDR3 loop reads CASSPTLGPNTEAFF. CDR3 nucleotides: TGCGCCAGCAGCCCTACCCTAGGGCCGAACACTGAAGCTTTCTTT. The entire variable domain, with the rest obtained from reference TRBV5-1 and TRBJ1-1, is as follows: KAGVTQTPRYLIKTRGQQVTLSCSPISGHRSVSWYQQTPGQGLQFLFEYFSETQRNKGNFPGRFSGRQFSNSRSEMNVSTLELGDSALYLCASSPTLGPNTEAFFGQGTRLTVV.

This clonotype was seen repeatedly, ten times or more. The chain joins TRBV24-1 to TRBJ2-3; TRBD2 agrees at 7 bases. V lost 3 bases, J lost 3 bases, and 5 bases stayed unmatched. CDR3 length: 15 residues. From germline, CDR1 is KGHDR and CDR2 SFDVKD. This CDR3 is CATSDPTSWTDTQYF. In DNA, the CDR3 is TGTGCCACCAGTGATCCGACTAGCTGGACAGATACGCAGTATTTT.

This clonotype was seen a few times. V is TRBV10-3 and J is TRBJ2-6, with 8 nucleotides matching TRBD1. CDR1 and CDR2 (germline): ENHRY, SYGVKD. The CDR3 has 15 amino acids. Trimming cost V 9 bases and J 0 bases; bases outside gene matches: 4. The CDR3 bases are TGTGCCATTGGACAGGGCCTCTCTGGGGCCAACGTCCTGACTTTC. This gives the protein CAIGQGLSGANVLTF.

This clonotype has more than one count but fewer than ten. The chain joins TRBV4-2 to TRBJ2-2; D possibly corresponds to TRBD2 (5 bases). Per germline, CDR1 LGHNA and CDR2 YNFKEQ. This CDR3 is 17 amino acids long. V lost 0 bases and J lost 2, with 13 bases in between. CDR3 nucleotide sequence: TGTGCCAGCAGCCAAGAAATAGCAACGGGAAACACCGGGGAGCTGTTTTTT. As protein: CASSQEIATGNTGELFF.

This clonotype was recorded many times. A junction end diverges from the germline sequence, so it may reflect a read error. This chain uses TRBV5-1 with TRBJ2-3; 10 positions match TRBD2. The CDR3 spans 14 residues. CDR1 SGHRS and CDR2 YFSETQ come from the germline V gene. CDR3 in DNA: TGTGCCAGCAGCTTGGGACTAGCGTCAGATACGCAGTATTTT. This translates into CASSLGLASDTQYF.

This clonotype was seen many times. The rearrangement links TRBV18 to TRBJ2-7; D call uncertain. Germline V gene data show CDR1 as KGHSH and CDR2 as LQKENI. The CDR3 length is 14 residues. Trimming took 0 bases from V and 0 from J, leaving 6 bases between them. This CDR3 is CASSPPRTSYEQYF. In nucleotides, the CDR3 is TGTGCCAGCTCACCACCAAGAACCTCCTACGAGCAGTACTTC.

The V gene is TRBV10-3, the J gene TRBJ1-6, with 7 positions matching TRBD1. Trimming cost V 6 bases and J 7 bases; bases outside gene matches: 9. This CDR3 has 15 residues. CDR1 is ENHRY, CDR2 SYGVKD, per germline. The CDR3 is CAISPIPGQNSPLHF. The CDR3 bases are TGTGCCATCAGCCCGATACCGGGACAGAATTCACCCCTCCACTTT.

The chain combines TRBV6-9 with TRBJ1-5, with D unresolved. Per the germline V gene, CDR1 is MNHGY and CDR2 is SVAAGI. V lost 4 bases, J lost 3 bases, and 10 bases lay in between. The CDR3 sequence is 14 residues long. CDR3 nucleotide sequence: TGTGCCAGCAGTTCGGACGGATACAATCAGCCCCAGCATTTT. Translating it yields CASSSDGYNQPQHF.

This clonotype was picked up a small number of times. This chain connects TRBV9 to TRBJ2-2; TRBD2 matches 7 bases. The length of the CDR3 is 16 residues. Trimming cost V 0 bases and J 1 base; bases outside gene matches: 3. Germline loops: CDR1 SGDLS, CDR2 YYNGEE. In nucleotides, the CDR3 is TGTGCCAGCAGCGTAGTAGTAGCGGGGAACACCGGGGAGCTGTTTTTT. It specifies CASSVVVAGNTGELFF.

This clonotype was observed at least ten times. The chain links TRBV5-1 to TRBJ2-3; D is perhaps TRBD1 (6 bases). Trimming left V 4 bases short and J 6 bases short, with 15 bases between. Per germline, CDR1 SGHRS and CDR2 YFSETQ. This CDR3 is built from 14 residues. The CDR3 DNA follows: TGCGCCAGCAGCCTACAACAGGGATCGGATACGCAGTATTTT. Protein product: CASSLQQGSDTQYF.

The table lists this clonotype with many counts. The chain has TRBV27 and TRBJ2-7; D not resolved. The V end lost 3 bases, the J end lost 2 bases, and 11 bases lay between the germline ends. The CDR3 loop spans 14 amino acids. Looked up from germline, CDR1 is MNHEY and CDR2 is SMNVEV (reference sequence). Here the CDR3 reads CASSLLDPPYEQYF. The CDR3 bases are TGTGCCAGCAGTTTGTTGGACCCACCCTACGAGCAGTACTTC.

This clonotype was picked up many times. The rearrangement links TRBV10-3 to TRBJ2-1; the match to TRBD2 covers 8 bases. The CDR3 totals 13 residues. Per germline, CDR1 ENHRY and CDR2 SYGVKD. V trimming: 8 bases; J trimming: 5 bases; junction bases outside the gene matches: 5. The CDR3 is CAIAGLANNEQFF. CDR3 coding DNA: TGTGCCATCGCAGGACTAGCTAACAATGAGCAGTTCTTC.

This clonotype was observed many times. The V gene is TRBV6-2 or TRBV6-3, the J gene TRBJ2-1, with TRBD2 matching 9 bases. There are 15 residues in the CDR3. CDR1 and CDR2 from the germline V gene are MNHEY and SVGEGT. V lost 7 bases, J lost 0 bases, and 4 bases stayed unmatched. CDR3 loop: CASIGRGGSYNEQFF. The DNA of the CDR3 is TGTGCCAGCATAGGGCGGGGGGGCTCCTACAATGAGCAGTTCTTC.

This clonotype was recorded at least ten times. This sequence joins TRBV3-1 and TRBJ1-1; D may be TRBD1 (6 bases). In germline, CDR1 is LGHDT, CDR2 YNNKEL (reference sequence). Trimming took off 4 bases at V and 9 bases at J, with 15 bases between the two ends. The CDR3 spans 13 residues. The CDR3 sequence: CASSLAAGAKAFF. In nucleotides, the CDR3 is TGTGCCAGCAGCCTGGCAGCGGGGGCCAAAGCTTTCTTT.

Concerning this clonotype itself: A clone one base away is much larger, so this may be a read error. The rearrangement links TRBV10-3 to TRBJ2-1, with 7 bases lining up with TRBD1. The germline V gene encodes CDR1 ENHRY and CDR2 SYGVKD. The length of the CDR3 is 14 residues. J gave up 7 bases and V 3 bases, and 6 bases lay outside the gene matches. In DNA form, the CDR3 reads TGTGCCATCAGTGACCCGACAGGGTTGAATGAGCAGTTCTTC. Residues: CAISDPTGLNEQFF.

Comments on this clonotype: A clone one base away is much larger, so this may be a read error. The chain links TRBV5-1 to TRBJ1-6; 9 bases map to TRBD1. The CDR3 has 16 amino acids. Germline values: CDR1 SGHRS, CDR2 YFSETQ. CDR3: CANSFFPGQGSSPLHF. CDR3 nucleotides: TGCGCCAACAGCTTTTTCCCGGGACAGGGAAGTTCACCCCTCCACTTT. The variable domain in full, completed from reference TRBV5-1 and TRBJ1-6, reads KAGVTQTPRYLIKTRGQQVTLSCSPISGHRSVSWYQQTPGQGLQFLFEYFSETQRNKGNFPGRFSGRQFSNSRSEMNVSTLELGDSALYLCANSFFPGQGSSPLHFGNGTRLTVT.